What follows are 23 T cell receptor beta chains derived from one specimen sequenced in a study of shared clonotypes between healthy human individuals. Sequencing used immunoSEQ multiplex PCR; TCRdb keeps in-frame clones, though not all of them. The table lists some 2.1 million clones, about 95% of them singletons. Naive CD8 populations comprised CD45RO-negative cells positively selected for CCR7, excluding terminally differentiated effector memory CD45RA+ cells. Sequencing was done on a sample of naive CD8+ T cells sorted from blood. The receptors originated from a man aged 18 to 29 in good health.

The V call is TRBV28, the J call TRBJ1-2; D is uncertain. Deletions cut 1 base from V and 0 bases from J, with 9 bases between. This CDR3 has 15 amino acids. In germline, CDR1 is MDHEN, CDR2 SYDVKM. CDR3 sequence: CASSLLMDPNYGYTF. The CDR3 nucleotides read TGTGCCAGCAGTTTATTGATGGACCCTAACTATGGCTACACCTTC.

The genes are TRBV13 and TRBJ2-3; the match to TRBD2 covers 13 bases. The germline CDR1 and CDR2 sequences are PRHDT and FYEKMQ (reference sequence). V was clipped by 2 bases and J by 1 base; unmatched bases: 3. The CDR3 loop spans 17 amino acids. Here the CDR3 DNA reads TGTGCCAGCAGCTTATTACTAGCGGGAGGGGGCACAGATACGCAGTATTTT. This sequence encodes CASSLLLAGGGTDTQYF.

With respect to this clone: At one end, the junction sequence differs from germline, possibly due to a read error. The chain links TRBV7-7 to TRBJ2-2, with D possibly matching TRBD2 (6 bases). This CDR3 spans 14 amino acids. The germline V gene has CDR1 SSHAT and CDR2 FNYEAQ (reference sequence). The CDR3: CASSLVRGSGELFF. The CDR3 DNA reads TGTGCTAGCAGCTTAGTTCGGGGGTCCGGGGAGCTGTTTTTT. The variable domain in full, with the rest retrieved from reference TRBV7-7 and TRBJ2-2, is GAGVSQSPRYKVTKRGQDVTLRCDPISSHATLYWYQQALGQGPEFLTYFNYEAQPDKSGLPSDRFSAERPEGSISTLTIQRTEQRDSAMYRCASSLVRGSGELFFGEGSRLTVL.

The CDR3 DNA follows: TGTGCCAGCAGCTTGGCGGCCAACCTGTACGAGCAGTACTTC. Its translation: CASSLAANLYEQYF. This chain connects TRBV5-4 to TRBJ2-7, with D uncertain. V lost 0 bases and J lost 4, with 11 bases in between. CDR3 length: 14 amino acids. Germline loops: CDR1 SGHNT, CDR2 YYREEE (reference sequence).

This rearrangement joins TRBV7-9 to TRBJ1-1; TRBD1 might be the D (5 bases). This CDR3 spans 13 amino acids. The germline gives CDR1 SEHNR, CDR2 FQNEAQ (reference sequence). The V and J ends lost 1 base and 6 bases respectively, with 9 bases between them. As DNA, the CDR3 is TGTGCCAGCAGCTTAGGAGGGGTCGCTGAAGCTTTCTTT. Protein: CASSLGGVAEAFF. Combining the CDR3 with reference TRBV7-9 and TRBJ1-1 gives the whole variable domain DTGVSQNPRHKITKRGQNVTFRCDPISEHNRLYWYRQTLGQGPEFLTYFQNEAQLEKSRLLSDRFSAERPKGSFSTLEIQRTEQGDSAMYLCASSLGGVAEAFFGQGTRLTVV.

Points on this clone: The sample carries other DNA sequences with the same CDR3. This chain connects TRBV19 to TRBJ1-2, with D unresolved. From germline, CDR1 is LNHDA and CDR2 SQIVND (reference sequence). The CDR3 consists of 14 residues. The V end lost 0 bases, the J end lost 3 bases, and 8 bases lay between the germline ends. The CDR3 sequence is CASSIDGEDYGYTF. For the CDR3, the DNA is TGTGCCAGTAGTATAGATGGAGAAGACTATGGCTACACCTTC.

This chain connects TRBV6-5 to TRBJ2-7, with a weak D call TRBD1 (5 bases). Germline CDR1 MNHEY, CDR2 SVGAGI. V was pared by 5 bases and J by 0 bases, with 14 bases between. The CDR3 consists of 15 residues. CDR3 coding DNA: TGTGCCAGCAGTGTGGAACAGGCCAACTCCTACGAGCAGTACTTC. Residues: CASSVEQANSYEQYF.

The J gene is TRBJ2-3, the V gene TRBV30, with TRBD2 matching 14 bases. CDR1 and CDR2 (germline): GTSNPN, SVGIG (reference sequence). The junction had 4 bases not matched to a gene; V was cut back by 1 base and J by 4 bases. The CDR3 is made up of 16 amino acids. CDR3 nucleotide sequence: TGTGCCTGGAGTGGACTAGCGGGGGGGCAGGCAGATACGCAGTATTTT. Protein sequence: CAWSGLAGGQADTQYF.

This chain joins TRBV10-2 and TRBJ2-7; TRBD2 agrees at 8 bases. The CDR3 totals 15 residues. Losses at the gene ends were 4 bases for V and 3 bases for J; bases not matched to a gene: 8. CDR1 is WSHSY, CDR2 SAAADI, per germline. The CDR3 region has the DNA TGCGCCAGCAGTGGAGTTAGCGGGGCCTACTACGAGCAGTACTTC. It yields the protein CASSGVSGAYYEQYF.

V gene TRBV10-1 combines with J gene TRBJ2-7; TRBD2 aligns across 11 bases. CDR1 and CDR2 (germline): WNHNN, SYGVQD (reference sequence). This CDR3 contains 14 residues. The J segment lost 5 bases and the V segment lost 3 bases, leaving 3 bases of the junction unmatched. CDR3: CASSELAGVHEQYF. The CDR3 DNA reads TGCGCCAGCAGTGAACTAGCGGGGGTCCACGAGCAGTACTTC.

As regards this clone: Within the sample, other DNA sequences also encode this same CDR3. Here the CDR3 DNA reads TGCGCCAGCAGCCAGGGGTCCGAGCAGTACTTC. The encoded protein is CASSQGSEQYF. The chain combines TRBV4-1 with TRBJ2-7; unclear D gene. Germline loops: CDR1 MGHRA, CDR2 YSYEKL. Between the trimmed V and J ends, which lost 3 bases and 6 bases, there was a span of 6 bases. The CDR3 has 11 residues.

V gene TRBV16 combines with J gene TRBJ1-2; TRBD1 aligns across 7 bases. CDR1 and CDR2 from the germline V gene are KGHSY and FQNENV. Unmatched junction bases numbered 11, after V lost 0 bases and J lost 4 bases. The CDR3 is made up of 17 amino acids. The CDR3 spells CASSQSNLGAGGYGYTF. DNA for the CDR3: TGTGCCAGCAGCCAATCAAACCTCGGGGCAGGGGGCTATGGCTACACCTTC.

The genes are TRBV11-2 and TRBJ2-7; the D is unclear. CDR3 length: 12 amino acids. Trimming removed 4 bases from V and 5 bases from J, with 9 bases in between. CDR1 is SGHAT and CDR2 is FQNNGV in the germline V gene. Written as DNA, the CDR3 is TGTGCCAGCAGCTCTCTCCCGGACGAGCAGTACTTC. It encodes CASSSLPDEQYF.

On this clone: This CDR3 is also generated by other DNA sequences in the sample. The chain recombines TRBV27 with TRBJ1-1; D remains unclear. The CDR3 totals 13 residues. V gave up 2 bases and J gave up 1 base, with 5 bases separating them. The germline CDR1 and CDR2 sequences are MNHEY and SMNVEV (reference sequence). The CDR3 loop is CASSLRENTEAFF. The CDR3 nucleotides are TGTGCCAGCAGTTTACGCGAGAACACTGAAGCTTTCTTT.

The chain couples TRBV30 to TRBJ2-1; 14 nucleotides agree with TRBD2. The CDR3 extends over 18 amino acids. After removal of 1 base from V and 4 bases from J, the junction contained 9 bases not matched to a gene. Germline CDR1 reads GTSNPN; CDR2 reads SVGIG (reference sequence). This CDR3 reads CAWSGGGTSGSLYNEQFF. The CDR3 DNA is TGTGCCTGGAGTGGAGGGGGGACTAGCGGGAGCCTTTACAATGAGCAGTTCTTC.

The V and J genes are TRBV4-1 and TRBJ2-7, with D unresolved. CDR3 length equals 14 residues. Germline assignment: CDR1 MGHRA and CDR2 YSYEKL. V lost 2 bases to trimming and J lost 0 bases, with 8 bases between them. CDR3 sequence reads: CASSQSSVSYEQYF. Written as DNA, the CDR3 is TGCGCCAGCAGCCAAAGCTCTGTCTCCTACGAGCAGTACTTC.

The rearrangement uses TRBV5-4 and TRBJ2-7; the match to TRBD2 covers 15 bases. Germline V lookup: CDR1 SGHNT, CDR2 YYREEE (reference sequence). V was clipped by 0 bases and J by 7 bases; unmatched bases: 2. The CDR3 is 15 residues long. CDR3: CASSLDGLAGGEQYF. Here the CDR3 DNA reads TGTGCCAGCAGCTTGGACGGACTAGCGGGAGGGGAGCAGTACTTC.

The V gene is TRBV5-6, the J gene TRBJ1-4; 7 nucleotides match TRBD1. Germline CDR1 reads SGHDT; CDR2 reads YYEEEE. This CDR3 spans 13 amino acids. J was trimmed by 7 bases and V by 1 base; bases with no gene match: 1. Here the CDR3 reads CASSLQGGEKLFF. The CDR3 DNA reads as TGTGCCAGCAGCTTGCAGGGGGGTGAAAAACTGTTTTTT.

The chain joins TRBV27 to TRBJ2-7; D is tentatively TRBD1 or TRBD2 (6 bases each). CDR1 and CDR2 (germline): MNHEY, SMNVEV (reference sequence). The CDR3 length is 14 residues. The ends were cut back, 6 bases at V and 4 bases at J, with 16 bases in the middle. The CDR3 loop is CASSWGAGGYEQYF. The CDR3 nucleotides are TGTGCCAGCAGCTGGGGGGCAGGAGGGTACGAGCAGTACTTC.

A single count supports this clone. The V gene is TRBV19, the J gene TRBJ2-3; 9 bases are shared with TRBD2. The germline V gene encodes CDR1 LNHDA and CDR2 SQIVND (reference sequence). This CDR3 has 14 amino acids. J was trimmed by 1 base and V by 7 bases; bases with no gene match: 3. CDR3 protein: CASNRLAGTDTQYF. Written as DNA, the CDR3 is TGTGCCAGTAACCGACTAGCGGGCACAGATACGCAGTATTTT.

This chain connects TRBV5-6 to TRBJ1-6; D is possibly TRBD1 (5 bases). The CDR3 runs to 14 residues. Germline CDR1 reads SGHDT; CDR2 reads YYEEEE. With 4 bases removed from V and 3 bases from J, the gap between germline ends came to 8 bases. The CDR3 DNA reads as TGTGCCAGCAGCCAGACAGACTATAATTCACCCCTCCACTTT. It translates to CASSQTDYNSPLHF. The full variable domain, with the rest looked up from reference TRBV5-6 and TRBJ1-6, is DAGVTQSPTHLIKTRGQQVTLRCSPKSGHDTVSWYQQALGQGPQFIFQYYEEEERQRGNFPDRFSGHQFPNYSSELNVNALLLGDSALYLCASSQTDYNSPLHFGNGTRLTVT.

The chain's CDR3 is CASQRDGMNTEAFF. The CDR3 nucleotides are TGTGCCAGCCAAAGGGACGGAATGAACACTGAAGCTTTCTTT. V usage is TRBV28 and J usage is TRBJ1-1, with TRBD1 as a possible D gene (5 bases). The length of the CDR3 is 14 residues. Trimming took off 8 bases at V and 0 bases at J, with 13 bases between the two ends. Germline V lookup: CDR1 MDHEN, CDR2 SYDVKM.

V gene TRBV2 combines with J gene TRBJ1-1; tentative D call: TRBD1 (6 bases). Germline V lookup: CDR1 SNHLY, CDR2 FYNNEI. The CDR3 length is 13 residues. The V and J ends lost 8 bases and 0 bases respectively, with 10 bases between them. The CDR3 bases are TGTGCCAGCGGTCAGGGGCTGAACACTGAAGCTTTCTTT. Encoded protein: CASGQGLNTEAFF.